This TCR beta chain was retrieved from a study of T cells in Graves' hyperthyroidism and ophthalmopathy. This clonotype occurred many times. Using RNA transcripts as the source, TCR beta CDR3 regions were amplified. Using the HTBI primer set, a first-round RT-PCR was run on the TCR CDR3. TCRdb used MiXCR to reprocess the multiplex PCR reads, holding one entry per CDR3 protein. The sample lists about 92,000 distinct CDR3 sequences; approximately 56% were seen once. Germline-derived CDR1 and CDR2 are DFQATT and SNEGSKA (reference sequence). The CDR3 totals 12 residues. V lost 4 bases and J 1 base, leaving 8 bases between the germline ends.

The TCR sequence derives from a woman in her forties with Graves' hyperthyroidism. Sequencing input: blood. This sequence joins TRBV20-1 and TRBJ2-7; TRBD2 might be the D (6 bases). The CDR3 protein is CSAMGGSYEQYF. DNA for the CDR3: TGCAGTGCTATGGGGGGTTCCTACGAGCAGTACTTC.